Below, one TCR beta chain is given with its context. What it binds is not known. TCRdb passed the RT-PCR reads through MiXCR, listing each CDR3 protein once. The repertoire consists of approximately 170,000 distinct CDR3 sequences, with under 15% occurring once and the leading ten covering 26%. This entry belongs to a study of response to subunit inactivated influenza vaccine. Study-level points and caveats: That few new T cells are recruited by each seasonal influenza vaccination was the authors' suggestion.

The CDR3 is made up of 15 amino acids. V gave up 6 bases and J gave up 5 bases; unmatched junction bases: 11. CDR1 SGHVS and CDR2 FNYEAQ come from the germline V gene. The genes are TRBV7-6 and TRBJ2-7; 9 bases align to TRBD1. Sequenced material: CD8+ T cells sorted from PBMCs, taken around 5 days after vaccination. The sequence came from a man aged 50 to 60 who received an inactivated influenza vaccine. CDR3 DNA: TGTGCCAGCAGTCGATACGACAGGGGGGTCCACGAGCAGTACTTC. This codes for CASSRYDRGVHEQYF.